This TCR beta chain was identified in a study of T-cell memory formation after mild COVID-19. This clonotype appeared a few times. V was clipped by 6 bases and J by 3 bases, with 17 bases between them. This CDR3 region has 16 residues. Germline V gives CDR1 SSHAT, CDR2 FNYEAQ (reference sequence). TCRdb fed the 5' RACE reads into MiXCR, producing one record per CDR3 protein. Of tens of thousands of distinct CDR3 sequences listed, about 13% are singletons. The sample consisted of PBMCs or a T cell subset sorted from them (not recorded which). The source is an adult woman who had mild COVID-19 (a few samples of this study predate the infection). Cell type and time point are not known. The V gene is TRBV7-7, the J gene TRBJ2-2; D gene uncertain. The CDR3, as DNA: TGTGCCAGCAGTCCGGCGGCAGGAGAGGACACCGGGGAGCTGTTTTTT. It yields the protein CASSPAAGEDTGELFF.